This TCR beta chain appears in the sequencing data of a study of radiation and T cells in renal cell carcinoma. Notes on the study in general: Top tumor clonotypes rose in blood 2 weeks post-radiation, then contracted.

Libraries were prepared by immunoSEQ multiplex PCR; TCRdb keeps only in-frame clonotypes and omits some of them. The sample shows tens of thousands of clones, approximately 86% of them seen only once. Time point denoted: blood 2 weeks post-SBRT. Documented treatment: 15 Gy SBRT to primary tumor, nephrectomy 4 weeks later. There are 15 residues in the CDR3. CDR1 is LNHDA and CDR2 is SQIVND in the germline V gene (reference sequence). V trimming: 9 bases; J trimming: 3 bases; junction bases outside the gene matches: 6. This clone is a singleton in its sample. Its antigen is unidentified. The J gene is TRBJ2-1, the V gene TRBV19, with 12 bases identical to TRBD2. The TCR comes from a woman aged 50 to 65 with renal cell carcinoma. The material was blood, obtained from a patient whose treatment included radiotherapy and nephrectomy. The CDR3 protein is CASSGLAGIYNEQFF. CDR3 sequence (DNA): TGTGCCAGCAGTGGACTAGCGGGGATCTACAATGAGCAGTTCTTC.